This TCR beta chain was retrieved from a study of T cell responses to AZD1222 COVID-19 vaccine. Background on the study: The analysis combined second doses at about 4 or about 12 weeks. Study-level results: Nearly half of spike-specific TCRs reportedly target variant regions that are unmutated in the B.1.351 and B.1.1.7 variants. Clonal diversity was possibly underestimated, and the donors were mostly white British, with more females.

Sequencing used immunoSEQ multiplex PCR; TCRdb keeps in-frame clones, though not all of them. The table records 150,000 to 200,000 clones, roughly nine tenths of them present only once. As to this clone: Its target is unknown.

V lost 2 bases and J lost 6, with 5 bases in between. The CDR3 contains 13 residues. The germline gives CDR1 SEHNR, CDR2 FQNEAQ (reference sequence). The source is an adult in good health. Material: peripheral blood, obtained on day 0 of AZD1222 vaccination. The rearrangement uses TRBV7-9 and TRBJ1-6; D not resolved. The DNA for the CDR3 is TGTGCCAGCAGCTTATCGGGTAATTCACCCCTCCACTTT. Translating it yields CASSLSGNSPLHF.